The 32 T cell receptor beta chains below were found in one sample sequenced in a study of T cell changes during pregnancy in multiple sclerosis. The method was immunoSEQ multiplex PCR; TCRdb's version includes in-frame clones alone and lacks a portion of them. The sample includes around 130,000 clones, 95% to 98% of them seen just once. The sequencing used peripheral blood, collected after pregnancy. These receptors all stem from a female donor with multiple sclerosis, enrolled in a pregnancy study.

The chain couples TRBV5-1 to TRBJ1-1, with D perhaps TRBD1 (5 bases). From germline, CDR1 is SGHRS and CDR2 YFSETQ. With 0 bases removed from V and 0 bases from J, the gap between germline ends came to 15 bases. The CDR3 totals 17 residues. The CDR3 region is CASSLENKGLVNTEAFF. CDR3 nucleotide sequence: TGCGCCAGCAGCTTGGAGAACAAGGGGCTCGTGAACACTGAAGCTTTCTTT.

J is TRBJ2-3 and V is TRBV7-9, with a possible D match to TRBD2 (5 bases). Trimming took off 5 bases at V and 3 bases at J, with 18 bases between the two ends. Germline lookup yields CDR1 SEHNR and CDR2 FQNEAQ (reference sequence). The CDR3 runs to 16 residues. Here the CDR3 DNA reads TGTGCCAGCAGCCCTACTCGAGGGCGCGGGACAGATACGCAGTATTTT. Protein sequence: CASSPTRGRGTDTQYF.

The chain combines TRBV13 with TRBJ2-1; the D is unclear. The germline gives CDR1 PRHDT, CDR2 FYEKMQ (reference sequence). The length of the CDR3 is 11 residues. Trimming removed 4 bases from V and 11 bases from J, with 9 bases in between. The DNA of the CDR3 is TGTGCCAGCAGCTCAGCGTACCAGCAGTTCTTC. It is translated as CASSSAYQQFF.

CDR3 DNA: TGCGCCAGCAGCATAACTAGCGGGAGGTCAGAGACCCAGTACTTC. Translating it yields CASSITSGRSETQYF. The chain employs TRBV5-1 and TRBJ2-5, with 12 bases identical to TRBD2. Germline CDR1 is SGHRS and CDR2 is YFSETQ. The CDR3 is 15 amino acids. V shed 4 bases and J 4 bases; nucleotides not matched to a gene: 5.

This chain joins TRBV5-4 and TRBJ1-1, with 9 bases identical to TRBD1. Trimming cost V 4 bases and J 1 base; bases outside gene matches: 5. Per the germline V gene, CDR1 is SGHNT and CDR2 is YYREEE (reference sequence). This CDR3 has 15 residues. The CDR3 loop is CASSAGQGTNTEAFF. The CDR3 coding sequence is TGTGCCAGCAGCGCGGGACAGGGAACGAACACTGAAGCTTTCTTT.

V usage is TRBV30 and J usage is TRBJ1-1, with D unresolved. Germline V gene sequence: CDR1 GTSNPN, CDR2 SVGIG (reference sequence). Trimming took off 0 bases at V and 1 base at J, with 6 bases between the two ends. The CDR3 consists of 13 residues. CDR3: CAWSVSKNTEAFF. CDR3 in DNA: TGTGCCTGGAGTGTATCCAAGAACACTGAAGCTTTCTTT.

The chain joins TRBV6-5 to TRBJ2-3, with D possibly being TRBD1 (6 bases). CDR1 and CDR2 from the germline V gene are MNHEY and SVGAGI. This CDR3 has 15 amino acids. V was trimmed by 6 bases and J by 0 bases, leaving 13 bases between them. The DNA for the CDR3 is TGTGCCAGCAGCAAACCAGGGGCTAGCACAGATACGCAGTATTTT. Translating gives CASSKPGASTDTQYF.

The V gene is TRBV11-2, the J gene TRBJ2-7; 7 nucleotides line up with TRBD2. CDR1 and CDR2 (germline): SGHAT, FQNNGV. The CDR3 totals 15 residues. V trimming: 2 bases; J trimming: 0 bases; junction bases outside the gene matches: 4. CDR3 sequence reads: CASSLRGGSSYEQYF. CDR3 DNA: TGTGCCAGCAGCTTAAGGGGCGGGAGCTCCTACGAGCAGTACTTC.

The chain carries TRBV28 and TRBJ1-1; D may be TRBD1 (6 bases). Per the germline V gene, CDR1 is MDHEN and CDR2 is SYDVKM. V was clipped by 6 bases and J by 5 bases, with 19 bases between them. The length of the CDR3 is 15 residues. The chain's CDR3 is CASSLGGTQGTEAFF. The CDR3 region has the DNA TGTGCCAGCAGCCTCGGGGGGACTCAGGGGACTGAAGCTTTCTTT.

The chain carries TRBV9 and TRBJ2-1; 8 nucleotides agree with TRBD2. V trimming: 6 bases; J trimming: 7 bases; junction bases outside the gene matches: 12. The CDR3 length is 15 residues. CDR1 is SGDLS and CDR2 is YYNGEE in the germline V gene. The CDR3 bases are TGTGCCAGCAACTTCGGGACCTCGGGGGGGAATGAGCAGTTCTTC. It specifies CASNFGTSGGNEQFF.

The J gene is TRBJ1-5, the V gene TRBV10-1; D is ambiguous. CDR3 size: 11 residues. Germline-derived CDR1 and CDR2 are WNHNN and SYGVQD (reference sequence). The V and J ends lost 6 bases and 3 bases respectively, with 3 bases between them. CDR3 in DNA: TGCGCCAGCAGCTACAATCAGCCCCAGCATTTT. This sequence encodes CASSYNQPQHF.

This clone appeared once. The chain carries TRBV19 and TRBJ1-1; 11 nucleotides line up with TRBD1. CDR1 is LNHDA, CDR2 SQIVND, per germline (reference sequence). This CDR3 is built from 18 residues. V trimming: 5 bases; J trimming: 1 base; junction bases outside the gene matches: 12. CDR3 sequence (DNA): TGTGCCAGTAGTTCCATCTTCCGGGACAGGGGGGCGAACACTGAAGCTTTCTTT. Amino acids: CASSSIFRDRGANTEAFF.

This chain connects TRBV11-3 to TRBJ2-5; 9 nucleotides match TRBD2. The CDR3 spans 15 residues. The germline V gene encodes CDR1 SGHNT and CDR2 YENEEA. Trimming removed 5 bases from V and 4 bases from J; junction bases left unmatched: 8. The CDR3 spells CASSTSAGGGETQYF. CDR3 DNA sequence: TGTGCCAGCAGCACCTCGGCGGGAGGGGGAGAGACCCAGTACTTC.

V and J are TRBV7-3 and TRBJ1-5; no reliable D call. Germline CDR1 SGHTA, CDR2 FQGTGA. The V end lost 5 bases, the J end lost 0 bases, and 8 bases lay between the germline ends. The CDR3 has 14 residues. In nucleotides, the CDR3 is TGTGCCAGCAGCAGGAGATATAGCAATCAGCCCCAGCATTTT. Its protein is CASSRRYSNQPQHF.

This chain connects TRBV5-1 to TRBJ2-3; D may be TRBD1 (6 bases). The germline gives CDR1 SGHRS, CDR2 YFSETQ. The CDR3 totals 15 residues. The ends were cut back, 2 bases at V and 3 bases at J, with 13 bases in the middle. The CDR3 bases are TGCGCCAGCAGCTTCGATGGACAGCAAACAGATACGCAGTATTTT. Translating it yields CASSFDGQQTDTQYF. Complete variable domain (other parts from reference TRBV5-1 and TRBJ2-3): KAGVTQTPRYLIKTRGQQVTLSCSPISGHRSVSWYQQTPGQGLQFLFEYFSETQRNKGNFPGRFSGRQFSNSRSEMNVSTLELGDSALYLCASSFDGQQTDTQYFGPGTRLTVL.

Turning to this clone: Other DNA variants within this sample encode the same CDR3. This chain links TRBV9 with TRBJ2-1; D is ambiguous. This CDR3 has 14 residues. The V gene lost 0 bases and the J gene lost 0 bases, with 4 bases spanning the gap. From germline, CDR1 is SGDLS and CDR2 YYNGEE. Here the CDR3 reads CASSVGSSYNEQFF. Here the CDR3 DNA reads TGTGCCAGCAGCGTAGGGAGCTCCTACAATGAGCAGTTCTTC. The whole variable domain, remainder taken from reference TRBV9 and TRBJ2-1, is DSGVTQTPKHLITATGQRVTLRCSPRSGDLSVYWYQQSLDQGLQFLIQYYNGEERAKGNILERFSAQQFPDLHSELNLSSLELGDSALYFCASSVGSSYNEQFFGPGTRLTVL.

The CDR3 is CASNNREGGPGTGELFF. DNA of the CDR3: TGTGCCAGCAATAACAGGGAGGGGGGCCCGGGCACCGGGGAGCTGTTTTTT. The rearrangement joins TRBV2 to TRBJ2-2; D perhaps matches TRBD2 (7 bases). V was clipped by 7 bases and J by 4 bases, with 22 bases between them. Germline loops: CDR1 SNHLY, CDR2 FYNNEI. The CDR3 runs 17 residues. The full variable domain, rest sourced from reference TRBV2 and TRBJ2-2, is EPEVTQTPSHQVTQMGQEVILRCVPISNHLYFYWYRQILGQKVEFLVSFYNNEISEKSEIFDDQFSVERPDGSNFTLKIRSTKLEDSAMYFCASNNREGGPGTGELFFGEGSRLTVL.

The J gene is TRBJ1-2, the V gene TRBV5-4; tentatively, D is TRBD1 (6 bases). The CDR3 totals 16 residues. V lost 0 bases, J lost 3 bases, and 15 bases lay in between. The V gene's germline CDR1 is SGHNT and CDR2 YYREEE (reference sequence). CDR3 sequence: CASSLASGGLDYGYTF. The CDR3 nucleotides are TGTGCCAGCAGCTTGGCCTCTGGGGGCCTTGACTATGGCTACACCTTC.

The CDR3 region is CAWGRRRNTEAFF. The CDR3 DNA reads TGTGCCTGGGGTCGGAGGAGGAACACTGAAGCTTTCTTT. The chain combines TRBV30 with TRBJ1-1, with unresolved D. This CDR3 comprises 13 residues. Germline V gene sequence: CDR1 GTSNPN, CDR2 SVGIG (reference sequence). Trimming cost V 5 bases and J 1 base, with 11 bases left between them.

V gene TRBV5-1 combines with J gene TRBJ2-4, with 10 nucleotides matching TRBD1. Germline V gene data show CDR1 as SGHRS and CDR2 as YFSETQ. The CDR3 sequence is 14 residues long. V shed 4 bases and J 7 bases; nucleotides not matched to a gene: 5. The CDR3 sequence is CASSMGQGTNIQYF. The CDR3 nucleotides read TGCGCCAGCAGCATGGGACAGGGGACTAACATTCAGTACTTC. Filled out from reference TRBV5-1 and TRBJ2-4, the complete variable domain reads KAGVTQTPRYLIKTRGQQVTLSCSPISGHRSVSWYQQTPGQGLQFLFEYFSETQRNKGNFPGRFSGRQFSNSRSEMNVSTLELGDSALYLCASSMGQGTNIQYFGAGTRLSVL.

This clone came up once. V is TRBV7-6 and J is TRBJ2-1; D remains unclear. The ends were cut back, 5 bases at V and 9 bases at J, with 8 bases in the middle. The CDR3 totals 11 residues. CDR1 is SGHVS and CDR2 is FNYEAQ in the germline V gene. In DNA, the CDR3 is TGTGCCAGCAGCCTAAGAGTTGAGCAGTTCTTC. Translated, it gives CASSLRVEQFF.

CDR3 amino acids: CASSQDWGGGLTEAFF. CDR3 coding DNA: TGCGCCAGCAGCCAAGATTGGGGCGGGGGTCTTACTGAAGCTTTCTTT. The chain links TRBV4-1 to TRBJ1-1, with D maybe TRBD1 (5 bases). Trimming stripped 0 bases from V and 5 bases from J, with 16 bases between. CDR1 is MGHRA and CDR2 is YSYEKL in the germline V gene. This CDR3 region has 16 residues.

The chain joins TRBV10-3 to TRBJ2-1; D call uncertain. This CDR3 has 16 amino acids. Trimming pared 3 bases from V and 0 bases from J, leaving 12 bases between. CDR1 and CDR2 from the germline V gene are ENHRY and SYGVKD. As DNA, the CDR3 is TGTGCCATCAGTGAAGTCGCGGCGAGCTCCTACAATGAGCAGTTCTTC. Its protein is CAISEVAASSYNEQFF.

The chain is built from TRBV27 and TRBJ2-7; 9 nucleotides agree with TRBD2. Germline CDR1 MNHEY, CDR2 SMNVEV (reference sequence). Trimming cost V 0 bases and J 7 bases; bases outside gene matches: 7. The CDR3 loop spans 15 amino acids. DNA for the CDR3: TGTGCCAGCAGTTTATCTAGCGGGAGCCCCAGGGAGCAGTACTTC. The encoded protein is CASSLSSGSPREQYF.

The chain links TRBV15 to TRBJ1-5; 7 nucleotides align to TRBD1. V lost 2 bases and J lost 4; bases outside the gene matches: 8. The germline V gene encodes CDR1 LNHNV and CDR2 YYDKDF (reference sequence). The CDR3 is 16 amino acids. The CDR3 DNA is TGTGCCACCAGCAGACACGCGACAGGGTCGAATCAGCCCCAGCATTTT. Residues: CATSRHATGSNQPQHF.

This rearrangement joins TRBV5-6 to TRBJ1-1; TRBD1 matches 8 bases. After removal of 4 bases from V and 11 bases from J, the junction contained 13 bases not matched to a gene. This CDR3 region has 14 residues. Germline CDR1 is SGHDT and CDR2 is YYEEEE. The CDR3 region is CASSAGTGLLGAFF. The CDR3 DNA sequence: TGTGCCAGCAGCGCCGGGACAGGCCTGCTTGGGGCTTTCTTT.

V and J are TRBV6-9 and TRBJ1-4; TRBD1 agrees at 9 bases. Trimming cost V 5 bases and J 8 bases; bases outside gene matches: 3. Germline loops: CDR1 MNHGY, CDR2 SVAAGI. This CDR3 has 13 amino acids. CDR3 nucleotide sequence: TGTGCCAGCAGTGGGGACAGGGCGGAAAAACTGTTTTTT. Amino acids: CASSGDRAEKLFF.

The rearrangement uses TRBV6-1 and TRBJ1-1; D perhaps matches TRBD1 (5 bases). Deletions cut 8 bases from V and 2 bases from J, with 15 bases between. The germline V gene encodes CDR1 MNHNS and CDR2 SASEGT. The CDR3 totals 14 residues. The CDR3 coding sequence is TGTGCCAGCTTCCTAGACAGACTCAACACTGAAGCTTTCTTT. It yields the protein CASFLDRLNTEAFF.

J is TRBJ2-7 and V is TRBV29-1, with TRBD1 matching 11 bases. Germline lookup yields CDR1 SQVTM and CDR2 ANQGSEA. This CDR3 comprises 15 residues. The V gene end was trimmed by 4 bases and the J gene end by 1 base; junction bases not matched to a gene: 6. CDR3 loop: CSVVFRDRGSYEQYF. CDR3 coding DNA: TGCAGCGTTGTTTTCCGGGACAGGGGGTCCTACGAGCAGTACTTC.

The genes are TRBV7-9 and TRBJ2-5; 7 bases are a match to TRBD1. The trim removed 5 bases at V and 4 bases at J, leaving 7 bases unmatched. CDR1 is SEHNR and CDR2 is FQNEAQ in the germline V gene (reference sequence). The length of the CDR3 is 14 residues. Here the CDR3 DNA reads TGTGCCAGCAGCCCAAGACAGGGTGGAGAGACCCAGTACTTC. This translates into CASSPRQGGETQYF.

This chain uses TRBV5-6 with TRBJ1-2, with D uncertain. Germline-derived CDR1 and CDR2 are SGHDT and YYEEEE. V shed 1 base and J shed 7 bases, with 20 bases lying between them. The CDR3 loop spans 16 amino acids. The CDR3 reads CASSLLRSSLSIGYTF. Written as DNA, the CDR3 is TGTGCCAGCAGCTTGCTCAGGTCCTCCCTATCTATTGGCTACACCTTC.

The chain is built from TRBV6-6 and TRBJ2-2; 8 bases agree with TRBD1. J gave up 6 bases and V 10 bases, and 10 bases lay outside the gene matches. The CDR3 is 14 residues long. CDR1 and CDR2 from the germline V gene are MNHNY and SVGAGI (reference sequence). This CDR3 is CAITGQGRAGELFF. The CDR3 DNA follows: TGTGCCATCACTGGACAGGGTCGGGCCGGGGAGCTGTTTTTT.